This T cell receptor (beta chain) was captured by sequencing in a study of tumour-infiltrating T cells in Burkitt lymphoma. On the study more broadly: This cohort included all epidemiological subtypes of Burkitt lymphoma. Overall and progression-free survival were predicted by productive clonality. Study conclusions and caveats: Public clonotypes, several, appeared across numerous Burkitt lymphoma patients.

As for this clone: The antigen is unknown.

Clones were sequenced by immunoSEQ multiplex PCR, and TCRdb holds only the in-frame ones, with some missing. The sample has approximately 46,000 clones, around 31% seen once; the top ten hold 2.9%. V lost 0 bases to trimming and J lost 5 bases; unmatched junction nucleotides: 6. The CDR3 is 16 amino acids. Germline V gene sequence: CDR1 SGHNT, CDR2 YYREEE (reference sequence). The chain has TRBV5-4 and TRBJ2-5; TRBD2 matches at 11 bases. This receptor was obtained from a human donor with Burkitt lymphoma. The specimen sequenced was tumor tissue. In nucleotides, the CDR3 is TGTGCCAGCAGCTTGGCTTCTAGCGGGGGGTGGGAGACCCAGTACTTC. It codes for CASSLASSGGWETQYF. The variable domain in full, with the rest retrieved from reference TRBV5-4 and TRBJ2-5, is ETGVTQSPTHLIKTRGQQVTLRCSSQSGHNTVSWYQQALGQGPQFIFQYYREEENGRGNFPPRFSGLQFPNYSSELNVNALELDDSALYLCASSLASSGGWETQYFGPGTRLLVL.